These 14 T cell receptor beta chains were sequenced from one sample in a study of Ad26.COV2.S vaccination and SARS-CoV-2 variants (dated by TCRdb to about 2021). This specimen's treatment or condition label, interpreted: 15 to 20 received Ad26.COV2.S at low or high dose, single or two shots; 5 received placebo; per-sample allocation not given. Repertoires of vaccine and placebo recipients were sequenced from samples collected on day 63 after the first injection. The library was produced with the immunoSEQ multiplex PCR assay. TCRdb obtained this table from immuneACCESS and retained in-frame rearrangements with V and J assigned. These tables miss some clones; where compared with another copy, unresolved V genes account for less than half of the shortfall, and the remainder is unexplained. The sample includes about 440,000 clones, with 90% observed a single time. About 4.4% of the sample goes to the ten largest clones.

Specimen: peripheral blood, collected in a trial of Ad26.COV2.S vaccine versus placebo. The receptors originated from a person between 18 and 65 years old who received the Ad26.COV2.S COVID-19 vaccine or a placebo.

The V gene is TRBV29-1, the J gene TRBJ1-2, with 8 bases lining up with TRBD1. The CDR3 covers 12 residues. The V gene end was trimmed by 6 bases and the J gene end by 5 bases; junction bases not matched to a gene: 5. Germline V CDR1 and CDR2: SQVTM, ANQGSEA. The CDR3 spells CSVGGQVYGYTF. In DNA, the CDR3 is TGCAGCGTGGGGGGACAGGTTTATGGCTACACCTTC. Variable domain in full (rest from reference TRBV29-1 and TRBJ1-2): SAVISQKPSRDICQRGTSLTIQCQVDSQVTMMFWYRQQPGQSLTLIATANQGSEATYESGFVIDKFPISRPNLTFSTLTVSNMSPEDSSIYLCSVGGQVYGYTFGSGTRLTVV.

The chain combines TRBV9 with TRBJ2-1; 7 bases map to TRBD1. CDR3 length: 14 residues. Germline V gives CDR1 SGDLS, CDR2 YYNGEE. Trimming cost V 3 bases and J 4 bases; bases outside gene matches: 4. In nucleotides, the CDR3 is TGTGCCAGCAGCGATATGACAGGGTACAATGAGCAGTTCTTC. Its protein is CASSDMTGYNEQFF.

This clone was observed once. This rearrangement joins TRBV28 to TRBJ2-1; perhaps TRBD2 as D (7 bases). The CDR3 contains 17 residues. Germline CDR1 MDHEN, CDR2 SYDVKM. V dropped 5 bases and J dropped 6 bases, with 23 bases sitting between them. CDR3 DNA: TGTGCCAGCAGTCCCCTCCTAGGGGGGGTCAGTACCAATGAGCAGTTCTTC. It specifies CASSPLLGGVSTNEQFF.

The V and J genes are TRBV5-6 and TRBJ2-1; D call uncertain. This CDR3 region has 13 residues. V was pared by 0 bases and J by 10 bases, with 11 bases between. From germline, CDR1 is SGHDT and CDR2 YYEEEE. The CDR3 here is CASSLAGWREQFF. In DNA, the CDR3 is TGTGCCAGCAGCTTGGCCGGGTGGCGAGAGCAGTTCTTC. Filled out from reference TRBV5-6 and TRBJ2-1, the complete variable domain reads DAGVTQSPTHLIKTRGQQVTLRCSPKSGHDTVSWYQQALGQGPQFIFQYYEEEERQRGNFPDRFSGHQFPNYSSELNVNALLLGDSALYLCASSLAGWREQFFGPGTRLTVL.

CDR3: CASSLGGSIGELFF. As DNA, the CDR3 is TGTGCCAGCAGTTTGGGAGGGTCGATCGGGGAGCTGTTTTTT. This sequence joins TRBV11-2 and TRBJ2-2; 7 nucleotides align to TRBD2. V trimming: 6 bases; J trimming: 7 bases; junction bases outside the gene matches: 8. Germline CDR1 is SGHAT and CDR2 is FQNNGV. This CDR3 contains 14 residues.

This chain joins TRBV4-2 and TRBJ1-2, with TRBD1 matching 7 bases. Per the germline V gene, CDR1 is LGHNA and CDR2 is YNFKEQ. V gave up 5 bases and J gave up 2 bases; unmatched junction bases: 8. CDR3 length: 15 amino acids. The DNA of the CDR3 is TGTGCCAGCAGCTCGACCACAGGGGCGAACTATGGCTACACCTTC. Protein product: CASSSTTGANYGYTF.

The V call is TRBV5-5, the J call TRBJ2-6; D is perhaps TRBD2 (6 bases). The V and J ends lost 7 bases and 4 bases respectively, with 15 bases between them. The CDR3 sequence is 15 residues long. Per germline, CDR1 SGHKS and CDR2 YYEKEE (reference sequence). DNA of the CDR3: TGTGCCAGCTCCCGAGGAGGGATCGGGGCCAACGTCCTGACTTTC. Its protein product is CASSRGGIGANVLTF.

This clone showed up just once. The gene calls are TRBV28 and TRBJ1-1; no definite D call. CDR3 size: 12 residues. Germline V gene data show CDR1 as MDHEN and CDR2 as SYDVKM. V was shortened by 3 bases and J by 11 bases, with 13 bases between the two germline ends. In DNA form, the CDR3 reads TGTGCCAGCAGTTTGCGAAGGGAGGAGGCTTTCTTT. Amino acid sequence: CASSLRREEAFF.

The chain employs TRBV7-3 and TRBJ2-1; 15 bases match TRBD2. CDR1 SGHTA and CDR2 FQGTGA come from the germline V gene. The CDR3 consists of 18 residues. V gave up 5 bases and J gave up 9 bases; unmatched junction bases: 14. The CDR3 here is CASSRISGTSGRNVEQFF. Written as DNA, the CDR3 is TGTGCCAGCAGCCGGATATCCGGGACTAGCGGGAGGAACGTTGAGCAGTTCTTC.

The genes are TRBV4-3 and TRBJ2-1, with a weak D call TRBD2 (6 bases). Germline CDR1 is LGHNA and CDR2 is YSLEER. V lost 1 base and J 4 bases, leaving 14 bases between the germline ends. CDR3 length: 16 residues. The CDR3 spells CASSQVGPEGYNEQFF. The CDR3 nucleotides read TGCGCCAGCAGCCAAGTTGGACCGGAGGGTTACAATGAGCAGTTCTTC.

This sequence joins TRBV5-6 and TRBJ2-7; D might be TRBD2 (7 bases). Trimming left V 0 bases short and J 4 bases short, with 14 bases between. The CDR3 has 15 amino acids. CDR1 is SGHDT, CDR2 YYEEEE, per germline. In DNA form, the CDR3 reads TGTGCCAGCAGCTTGGATAGGGGGGGCGGATACGAGCAGTACTTC. Residues: CASSLDRGGGYEQYF.

The V call is TRBV6-1, the J call TRBJ2-7, with 7 bases identical to TRBD1. With V trimmed by 4 bases and J by 6 bases, 18 bases remained unmatched. CDR1 and CDR2 from the germline V gene are MNHNS and SASEGT. The CDR3 spans 17 residues. The CDR3 DNA is TGTGCCAGCAGTGGCCGCCTGGACAGGCCGCGCCAGGGCGAGCAGTACTTC. It is translated as CASSGRLDRPRQGEQYF.

The chain employs TRBV6-5 and TRBJ2-3; D is perhaps TRBD1 (6 bases). The CDR3 length is 13 residues. Germline CDR1 MNHEY, CDR2 SVGAGI. The germline V and J ends were trimmed by 2 bases and 7 bases, with 10 bases remaining between them. DNA of the CDR3: TGTGCCAGCAGTTACACACAGGGAAATACGCAGTATTTT. It encodes CASSYTQGNTQYF.

The chain recombines TRBV6-5 with TRBJ1-1, with 8 bases identical to TRBD1. Trimming at V came to 6 bases and at J to 6 bases, leaving 6 bases not matched to a gene. The CDR3 spans 13 residues. Germline values: CDR1 MNHEY, CDR2 SVGAGI. The CDR3 loop reads CASSLPGGAEAFF. The DNA of the CDR3 is TGTGCCAGCAGCCTTCCAGGGGGCGCTGAAGCTTTCTTT.